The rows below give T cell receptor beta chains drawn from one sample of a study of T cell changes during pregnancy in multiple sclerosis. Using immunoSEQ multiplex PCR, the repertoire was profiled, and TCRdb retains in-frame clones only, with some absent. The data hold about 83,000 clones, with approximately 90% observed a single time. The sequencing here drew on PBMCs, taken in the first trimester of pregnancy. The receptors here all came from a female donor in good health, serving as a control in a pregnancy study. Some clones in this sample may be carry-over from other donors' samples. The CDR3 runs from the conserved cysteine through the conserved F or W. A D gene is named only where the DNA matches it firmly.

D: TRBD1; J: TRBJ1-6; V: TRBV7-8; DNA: TGTGCCAGCGGCACAGGGGGCAATTCACCCCTCCACTTT; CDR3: CASGTGGNSPLHF
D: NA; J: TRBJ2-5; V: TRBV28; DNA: TGTGCCAGCAGTCCCCAGGGGAAATATAGAGAGACCCAGTACTTC; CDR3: CASSPQGKYRETQYF
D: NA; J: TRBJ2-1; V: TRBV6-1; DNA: TGTGCCAGCAGTCCGTTGGTCAGCGATCAAATGGAGCAGTTCTTC; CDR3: CASSPLVSDQMEQFF
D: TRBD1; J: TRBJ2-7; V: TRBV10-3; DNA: TGTGCCATCAGTGCGGGACAGGGGTACGAGCAGTACTTC; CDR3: CAISAGQGYEQYF
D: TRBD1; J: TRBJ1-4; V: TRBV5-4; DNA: TGTGCCAGCAGCCAGGGACAGGGGAGAATTAATGAAAAACTGTTTTTT; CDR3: CASSQGQGRINEKLFF
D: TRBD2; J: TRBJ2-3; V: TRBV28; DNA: TGTGCCAGCAGTGCGGGGGGAGATACGCAGTATTTT; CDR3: CASSAGGDTQYF
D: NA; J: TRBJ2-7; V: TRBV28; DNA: TGTGCCAGCAGTTTCTATGGGCGGGTCTCCTACGAGCAGTACTTC; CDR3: CASSFYGRVSYEQYF
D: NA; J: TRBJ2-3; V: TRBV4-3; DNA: TGCGCCAGCAGCCAAGATGGCCTCGGCGGAGATACGCAGTATTTT; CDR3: CASSQDGLGGDTQYF
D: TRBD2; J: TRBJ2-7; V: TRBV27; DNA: TGTGCCAGCAGTTTAGCTCTAGCGGGGACTCCTGGCGAGCAGTACTTC; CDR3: CASSLALAGTPGEQYF
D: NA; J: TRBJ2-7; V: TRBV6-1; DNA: TGTGCCAGCAGTGAAGTGGGCTACCCGTACTACGAGCAGTACTTC; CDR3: CASSEVGYPYYEQYF
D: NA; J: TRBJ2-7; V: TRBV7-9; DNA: TGTGCCAGCAGCTTACGCGCCAGCCGGGGGGCGCTGGGATACGAGCAGTACTTC; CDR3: CASSLRASRGALGYEQYF
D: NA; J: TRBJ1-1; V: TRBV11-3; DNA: TGTGCCAGCAGCTTAGGGGGTTGGGGGCCGGAGACTGAAGCTTTCTTT; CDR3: CASSLGGWGPETEAFF
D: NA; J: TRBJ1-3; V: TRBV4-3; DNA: TGCGCCAGCAGTCAAAACAGGGGAAACACCATATATTTT; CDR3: CASSQNRGNTIYF
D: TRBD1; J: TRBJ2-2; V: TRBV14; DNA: TGTGCCAGCAGCCCCGAACCCCTGGGGGACAGGGGGCTGGTGCCGAGGTCCGGGGAGCTGTTTTTT; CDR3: CASSPEPLGDRGLVPRSGELFF
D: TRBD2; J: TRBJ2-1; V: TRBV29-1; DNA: TGCAGCGTTGTAGGACTAGCTGAGAATGAGCAGTTCTTC; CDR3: CSVVGLAENEQFF
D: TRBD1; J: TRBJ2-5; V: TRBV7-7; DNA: TGTGCCAGCAGCTACAGGGGGCATGGGGAGACCCAGTACTTC; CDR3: CASSYRGHGETQYF
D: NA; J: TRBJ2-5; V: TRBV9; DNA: TGTGCCAGCAGCGTAGGTGTGGGAGCCGGGGAGACCCAGTACTTC; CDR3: CASSVGVGAGETQYF
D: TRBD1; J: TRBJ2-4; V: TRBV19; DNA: TGTGCCAGTAGTTCTCCGGGGACAGGGTGGGCCAAAAACATTCAGTACTTC; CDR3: CASSSPGTGWAKNIQYF
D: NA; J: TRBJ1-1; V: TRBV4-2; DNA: TGTGCCAGCAGCCAAGAATCCACCAGGGGGAACACTGAAGCTTTCTTT; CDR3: CASSQESTRGNTEAFF
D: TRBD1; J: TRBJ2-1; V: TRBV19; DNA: TGTGCCAGTAGTTTTAAACCGGGACAGAGTTACAATGAGCAGTTCTTC; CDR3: CASSFKPGQSYNEQFF
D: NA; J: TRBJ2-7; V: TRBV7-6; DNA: TGTGCCAGCAACCCCGGGGACAAAAGGGAGCAGTACTTC; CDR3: CASNPGDKREQYF
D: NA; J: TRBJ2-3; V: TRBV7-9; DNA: TGTGCCAGCAGCCCACGCCTCTGGGGGCTCCGCACAGATACGCAGTATTTT; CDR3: CASSPRLWGLRTDTQYF
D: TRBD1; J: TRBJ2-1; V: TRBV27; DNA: TGTGCCAGCAGTTTATTGACAGGGCGAGGGGAGCAGTTCTTC; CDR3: CASSLLTGRGEQFF
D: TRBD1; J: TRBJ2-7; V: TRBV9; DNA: TGTGCCAGCAGCACAGGGGGCTACTACGAGCAGTACTTC; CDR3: CASSTGGYYEQYF